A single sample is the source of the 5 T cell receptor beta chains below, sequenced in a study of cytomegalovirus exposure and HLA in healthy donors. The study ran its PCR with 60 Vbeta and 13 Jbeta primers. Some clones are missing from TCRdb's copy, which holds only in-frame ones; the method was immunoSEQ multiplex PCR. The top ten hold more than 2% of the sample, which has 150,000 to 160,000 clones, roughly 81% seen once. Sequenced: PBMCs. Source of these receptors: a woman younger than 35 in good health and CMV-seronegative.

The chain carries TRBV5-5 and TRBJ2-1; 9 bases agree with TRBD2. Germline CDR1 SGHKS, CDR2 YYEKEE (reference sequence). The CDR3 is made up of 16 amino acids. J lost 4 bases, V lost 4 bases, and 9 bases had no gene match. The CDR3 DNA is TGTGCCAGCAGCAATATAGCGGGAGCCTTGTACAATGAGCAGTTCTTC. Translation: CASSNIAGALYNEQFF.

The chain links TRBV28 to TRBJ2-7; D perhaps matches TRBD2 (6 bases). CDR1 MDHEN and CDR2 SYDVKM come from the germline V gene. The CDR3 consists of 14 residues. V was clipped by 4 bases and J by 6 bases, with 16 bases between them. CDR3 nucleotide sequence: TGTGCCAGCAGTTCGACGGGGGACCTGTCCGAGCAGTACTTC. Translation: CASSSTGDLSEQYF.

The CDR3 protein is CASSPRGAYNEQFF. DNA for the CDR3: TGTGCCAGCAGCCCACGGGGGGCCTACAATGAGCAGTTCTTC. The chain combines TRBV5-8 with TRBJ2-1, with 7 positions matching TRBD2. Unmatched junction bases numbered 3, after V lost 4 bases and J lost 2 bases. This CDR3 comprises 14 residues. The germline CDR1 and CDR2 sequences are SGHTS and YDEGEE.

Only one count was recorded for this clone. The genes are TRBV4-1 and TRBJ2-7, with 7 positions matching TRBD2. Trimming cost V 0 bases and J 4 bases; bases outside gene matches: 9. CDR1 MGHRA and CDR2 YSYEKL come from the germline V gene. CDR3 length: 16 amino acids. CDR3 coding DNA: TGCGCCAGCAGCCAAGATGTGGTGCGGGGGAGATACGAGCAGTACTTC. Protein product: CASSQDVVRGRYEQYF.

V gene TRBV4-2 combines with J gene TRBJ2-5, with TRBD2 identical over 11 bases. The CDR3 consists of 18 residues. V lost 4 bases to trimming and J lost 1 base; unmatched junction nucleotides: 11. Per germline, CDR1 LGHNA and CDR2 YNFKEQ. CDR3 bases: TGTGCCAGCAGCCCCAGGCCGCTAGCGGGAGGACTCCAAGAGACCCAGTACTTC. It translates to CASSPRPLAGGLQETQYF.